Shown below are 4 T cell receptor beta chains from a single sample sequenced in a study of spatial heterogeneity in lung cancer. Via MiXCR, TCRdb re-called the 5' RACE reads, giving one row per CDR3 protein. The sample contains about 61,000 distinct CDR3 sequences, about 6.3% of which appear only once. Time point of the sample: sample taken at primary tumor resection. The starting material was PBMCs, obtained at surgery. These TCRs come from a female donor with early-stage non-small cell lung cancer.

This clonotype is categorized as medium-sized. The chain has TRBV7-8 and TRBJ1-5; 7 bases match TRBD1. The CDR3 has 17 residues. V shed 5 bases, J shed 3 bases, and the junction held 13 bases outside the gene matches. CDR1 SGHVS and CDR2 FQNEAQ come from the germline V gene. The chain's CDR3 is CASSRYITGVLNQPQHF. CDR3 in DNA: TGTGCCAGCAGCCGATACATCACAGGGGTTCTCAATCAGCCCCAGCATTTT.

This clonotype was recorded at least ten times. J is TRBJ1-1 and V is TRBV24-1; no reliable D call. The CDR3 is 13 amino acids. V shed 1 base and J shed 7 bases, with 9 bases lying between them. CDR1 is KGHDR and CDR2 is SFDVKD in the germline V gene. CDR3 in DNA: TGTGCCACCAGTGATTTCGACGGAATTGAAGCTTTCTTT. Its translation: CATSDFDGIEAFF.

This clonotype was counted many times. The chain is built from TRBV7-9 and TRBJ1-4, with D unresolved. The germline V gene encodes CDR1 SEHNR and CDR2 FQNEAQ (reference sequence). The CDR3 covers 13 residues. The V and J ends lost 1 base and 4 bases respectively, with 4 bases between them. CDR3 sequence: CASSLGFNEKLFF. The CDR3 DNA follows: TGTGCCAGCAGCTTAGGGTTTAATGAAAAACTGTTTTTT.

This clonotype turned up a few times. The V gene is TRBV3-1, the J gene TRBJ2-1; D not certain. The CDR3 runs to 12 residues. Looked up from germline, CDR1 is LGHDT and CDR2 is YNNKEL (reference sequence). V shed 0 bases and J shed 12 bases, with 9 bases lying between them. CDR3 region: CASSQEYDMQFF. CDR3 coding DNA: TGTGCCAGCAGCCAAGAATACGACATGCAGTTCTTC.